This T cell receptor (beta chain) originates from a study of cytomegalovirus exposure and HLA in healthy donors (TCRdb year 2017). Context from the whole study: In an earlier analysis of under 750 of the donors, about 270 Gb of sequence data and approximately 100 million unique TCR beta sequences from some 170 million T cells were reported. Among some 400 genotyped donors of the cohort, an average of around 240,000 unique TCR beta nucleotide sequences was sequenced per donor, of which about 18% were non-productive. The number of typed donors differed by locus: 629-630 for A, B, C, DRB1 and DQB1; roughly 510 for DQA1; 606 for DPA1; and about 450 for DPB1. Alongside the repertoire data, information on donor age, sex, ethnicity and CMV serostatus was compiled. The study aimed to test whether signatures of past pathogen exposure could be identified by cataloging public T cell receptors. Both class I and class II loci were covered by HLA typing, at four-digit resolution. In a later analysis, previously published TCR beta repertoires from several hundred donors were re-analyzed and high-resolution HLA genotyping was added so that TCR occurrence patterns could be studied. All discovery cohort repertoires had been generated using a single sequencing platform. Using immunosequencing, the study profiled T cell repertoires from about 650 subjects and related those repertoires to cytomegalovirus serostatus. A separate validation cohort of approximately 120 different subjects was used in addition to the approximately 670-subject first cohort. An early release covering roughly 580 HLA-typed donors comprised about 300 gigabases of sequencing data and tens of millions of unique TCR sequences. High-throughput TCR immunosequencing, statistical association of individual TCRs with disease status, and machine learning were combined to predict cytomegalovirus infection status. Of the roughly 400 genotyped donors, 65% to 90% were placed in the genetic ancestry cluster associated with self-reported Caucasian donors. Four to six DR-DQ haplotypes were handled as single units for association and clustering, since linkage in the cohort was strong. Rather than using new phenotypic data, the later analysis identified candidate immune exposures from TCR beta sequences and from how often those sequences occurred across donors. In a later genetic analysis, genome-wide SNP genotypes for about 55% of the roughly 700 donors were used, and that subset was treated as a discovery cohort. In an earlier analysis of 587 of the donors, high-throughput TCR beta sequencing was used to judge whether each TCR beta V gene segment behaved as functional or pseudogenic. Overall results and qualifications from the work: Correlated functional status among segregating V segments might reflect linkage disequilibrium, but an unknown experimental factor could not be ruled out. In both the original and validation cohorts, the classifier was reported to diagnose cytomegalovirus status with high specificity and sensitivity. A later analysis found that most CMV-associated TCR beta chains appeared HLA-restricted, with HLA associations seemingly driven largely by CMV exposure. Most TCR sequences were seen in very few donors, while some public TCRs were found in many individuals. A cluster of highly shared sequence variants was judged likely to be a technical artifact of the sequencing pipeline. CMV serostatus was the only immune exposure information available for the cohort. Strong co-occurrence of HLA alleles, especially DR and DQ, made assigning TCR associations to individual alleles difficult. An earlier analysis of approximately 600 of the donors showed that most TCR beta V segments appeared in productive rearrangements either about 87% or about 30% of the time, which broadly matched IMGT annotations. In vitro tests confirmed that a few of the cytomegalovirus-associated TCR beta chains recognize cytomegalovirus antigens. A later genetic analysis associated a missense DCLRE1C variant with V-gene and J-gene trimming of TCR beta chains, and an independent cohort replicated the association. A further reported finding was that TCR beta sequences accurately predicted the HLA-A and HLA-B alleles for most subjects in the first cohort. Some IMGT-functional V segments, including TRBV6-2 and TRBV6-3, could not be told apart with the 87-base-pair reads, so those segments were excluded. Because some donors lacked HLA typing at each locus, the association tests relied only on the typed subset. The authors suggested that the approach could potentially be extended to other disease states and immunological phenotypes. Because counts were too low, more than 15 rarely observed V segments, including chromosome 9 orphons, were left out of the earlier analysis of 500 to 750 of the donors. The cohort was sequenced for TCR beta chains only, and without alpha or paired-chain data the features that could be detected were limited. A later analysis found that TCR association rates varied across HLA loci, with DRB1 alleles showing the most associated TCRs and HLA-C alleles the fewest. At a false discovery rate of 0.05, a later analysis linked under 20,000 TCR beta sequences to specific HLA alleles. In the study, 150 to 200 TCR beta chains were listed as associated with cytomegalovirus. In a later analysis, HLA-associated TCR beta chains showed more clonal expansion and lower generation probabilities than non-associated chains that were equally common. According to a later genetic analysis, donors in an Asian-associated ancestry cluster had fewer N-insertions in productive TCRs than the roughly 660-donor mean. Presence/absence analyses assumed roughly uniform sequencing depth across donors, an assumption that may not hold. A later analysis reported that several top co-occurrence clusters appeared linked to parvovirus B19, influenza, CMV and Epstein-Barr virus.

The method was the immunoSEQ multiplex PCR assay. For the multiplex PCR, a mixture combining 60 forward primers for TCR Vbeta segments and 13 reverse primers for TCR Jbeta segments was used. Amplification of the CDR3 region of rearranged TCR beta genes was performed with a multiplex PCR assay on genomic DNA. The Illumina HiSeq System was used to sequence the amplified TCR beta libraries as 87-base-pair reads. For the original study's pipeline: Across the roughly 640 repertoires, a later analysis counted 80 million or so unique TCR beta chains, around 11 million of which were shared by at least two donors. To remove PCR and sequencing errors, raw reads were error-corrected and collapsed into unique sequences using a nearest-neighbor algorithm that merged closely related sequences. Alignment of CDR3 sequences to IMGT reference sequences was used to assign V, D and J gene segments. For a sequence to be retained, a match of at least six nucleotides was required to both a V gene segment and a J gene segment. Rearrangements were called productive when the CDR3 lacked stop codons and stayed in frame with V and J; all others were non-productive. CDR3 was defined according to IMGT convention as the region running from the second conserved V-encoded cysteine to the conserved J-encoded phenylalanine. Sequences without an unambiguous match to a single V gene segment were excluded from the earlier analysis of several hundred of the donors. An earlier analysis of several hundred of the donors called V segments functional above 56.7% productive rearrangements and segregating when the between-donor standard deviation exceeded 5%. To diagnose cytomegalovirus status from the catalog of TCR beta chain sequences, a statistical classification framework was built. In a later analysis, TCR nucleotide sequences were compared against IMGT/GENE-DB human TR gene sequences so that V and J genes could be assigned. A later analysis assigned CDR3 sequences and most-parsimonious VDJ recombination scenarios with the TCRdist pipeline. A later analysis defined each TCR beta chain by its CDR3 amino acid sequence plus V-gene family, and excluded reads lacking a unique V-gene family. In a later analysis, 500 to 700 highly shared, low-generation-probability nucleotide sequences were removed to address suspected cross-contamination and a sequencing artifact. For each public chain, a later analysis derived a clonal expansion index from normalized ranks of inferred template counts within each repertoire. In a later analysis, generation probabilities were computed using a VDJ recombination model fitted to out-of-frame rearrangements, and the results were checked against IGoR. In a later analysis, TCR-TCR, TCR-HLA and TCR-CMV co-occurrence was scored with hypergeometric tests, and a repertoire-size bias correction was applied to TCR pairs. To estimate false discovery rates, a later analysis permuted the HLA or CMV assignments 20 times. In a later analysis, co-occurring TCRs were grouped using DBSCAN, with TCRdist sequence similarity added in when clustering inside HLA-allele-positive subsets. For co-occurrence clustering, repertoires with fewer than 30,000 or more than 120,000 public chains were excluded, along with five repertoires with anomalous nucleotide sharing. TCRdb provides this immuneACCESS table in a form limited to in-frame rearrangements. Some clones are lacking; in checked studies, under half of them reflect an unresolved V gene, and why the rest are absent is not known. V and J calls and clone size are copied from that table; D and trimming were computed from the DNA. Present in this sample are around 120,000 clones, around 86% of which were seen just once. The ten largest clones take up about 0.74% of the sample.

The cohort comprised several hundred healthy bone marrow donors. Cohort members were all nominally healthy when sampled, although unrecorded immune exposures were likely present. The donor tested CMV seronegative and was one of the 352 seronegative cohort members. Each donor provided a peripheral blood sample, and peripheral blood mononuclear cells were used for TCR beta sequencing. Genomic DNA was extracted from the blood cell samples with the Qiagen DNeasy Blood Extraction Kit. A note on this clone: The specificity of this receptor is unknown. Per-nucleotide qualities are absent, and no much larger clonotype sits a single base away.

There are 14 amino acids in the CDR3, from cysteine to phenylalanine inclusive. This entry keeps only the CDR3 DNA: 42 bases, framed from base 1. V is pared back by 2 bases and J by 3 bases, with 13 bases lying between the germline termini. For CDR1 and CDR2, the germline V gene lists SQVTM and ANQGSEA. The V and J segments used are TRBV29-1 and TRBJ1-1, with the D gene not confidently named. Sequences were obtained from PBMCs. This TCR was recovered from a young man in good health and CMV-seronegative. The CDR3 reads CSVEFPGLDTEAFF. At the DNA level, the sequence is TGCAGCGTTGAATTCCCGGGTTTGGACACTGAAGCTTTCTTT.